This section outlines one T cell receptor (beta chain) sequence together with its context. Its antigen is unidentified. The data stem from a study of T cells expressing NK-cell markers. 5'RACE template switching with UMIs generated TCR beta cDNA. TCRdb reprocessed the 5' RACE reads and reports one entry per CDR3 protein, with no DNA. The sample's table shows some 140,000 distinct CDR3 sequences. General study findings and limits: Dominance of the CD3+CD56-NKG2C+ fraction by these clonotypes also held in four donors. It is unclear if expanded NKG2C-expressing clones target HCMV antigens.

Germline V CDR1 and CDR2: MGHRA, YSYEKL. The CDR3 contains 15 residues. This clonotype originated in a woman aged 45 to 65 in good health. The chain has TRBV4-1 and TRBJ1-5; the TRBD1 assignment by TCRdb is unverifiable without DNA. Material for sequencing was blood T cells: a sorted CD56 or NKG2C T cell subset, CD4+ or CD8+ T cells, or bulk PBMC T cells (not recorded which). The CDR3 spells CASSQTTGFGQPQHF.